These 30 T cell receptor beta chains share one sample of origin, sequenced in a study of response to subunit inactivated influenza vaccine. A single record per CDR3 protein comes from TCRdb applying MiXCR to the RT-PCR reads. This repertoire shows over 300,000 distinct CDR3 sequences, 20% to 25% found once; its top ten account for roughly 10%. The sample in question was PBMCs from blood, obtained less than 22 months after vaccination. Every receptor here comes from a man aged 50-75 years who received an inactivated influenza vaccine.

The chain couples TRBV5-5 to TRBJ2-2, with D tentatively TRBD2 (6 bases). Germline V gene lookup returns CDR1 SGHKS and CDR2 YYEKEE (reference sequence). The CDR3 spans 16 residues. V was cut by 0 bases and J by 1 base, with 10 bases left in between. The CDR3 region has the DNA TGTGCCAGCAGCTTGGTATGGCGGGGGAACACCGGGGAGCTGTTTTTT. Protein product: CASSLVWRGNTGELFF. Supplemented by reference TRBV5-5 and TRBJ2-2, the full variable domain reads DAGVTQSPTHLIKTRGQQVTLRCSPISGHKSVSWYQQVLGQGPQFIFQYYEKEERGRGNFPDRFSARQFPNYSSELNVNALLLGDSALYLCASSLVWRGNTGELFFGEGSRLTVL.

This clonotype appeared a few times. The gene calls are TRBV20-1 and TRBJ2-5, with a weak D call TRBD1 (6 bases). Germline CDR1 and CDR2: DFQATT and SNEGSKA (reference sequence). This CDR3 comprises 12 residues. Trimming took off 2 bases at V and 5 bases at J, with 9 bases between the two ends. CDR3 region: CSARRGIETQYF. For the CDR3, the DNA is TGCAGTGCTAGAAGGGGGATCGAGACCCAGTACTTC.

The chain combines TRBV11-2 with TRBJ2-7, with D perhaps given as TRBD1 or TRBD2 (5 bases each). Germline V lookup: CDR1 SGHAT, CDR2 FQNNGV. The CDR3 covers 14 residues. Trimming took 0 bases from V and 3 from J, leaving 9 bases between them. The CDR3 DNA follows: TGTGCCAGCAGCTTAGAGTGGGGGAACTACGAGCAGTACTTC. Protein product: CASSLEWGNYEQYF.

Only a few counts were recorded for this clonotype. This chain joins TRBV19 and TRBJ1-2; TRBD1 is a possible D gene (6 bases). V was trimmed by 3 bases and J by 5 bases, leaving 10 bases between them. The CDR3 covers 13 residues. Germline V lookup: CDR1 LNHDA, CDR2 SQIVND (reference sequence). The CDR3 DNA is TGTGCCAGTAGTATTTTCGGGACATATGGCTACACCTTC. Protein: CASSIFGTYGYTF.

This clonotype was seen more than once but under ten times. The V and J genes are TRBV7-9 and TRBJ2-1, with D possibly TRBD2 on 6 matching bases. Germline V gene lookup returns CDR1 SEHNR and CDR2 FQNEAQ (reference sequence). Trimming removed 4 bases from V and 6 bases from J, with 22 bases in between. This CDR3 is built from 17 residues. The chain's CDR3 is CASSSPSVGGVRNEQFF. Written as DNA, the CDR3 is TGTGCCAGCAGCTCGCCCTCAGTGGGGGGTGTCCGCAATGAGCAGTTCTTC.

This clonotype was counted at least ten times. J is TRBJ2-7 and V is TRBV10-3; 12 nucleotides agree with TRBD2. The CDR3 is 13 residues long. Losses at the gene ends were 7 bases for V and 6 bases for J; bases not matched to a gene: 4. Germline V CDR1 and CDR2: ENHRY, SYGVKD. CDR3 amino acids: CAIMLAGGREQYF. The CDR3 nucleotides read TGTGCCATCATGCTAGCGGGGGGGCGCGAGCAGTACTTC.

V is TRBV7-9 and J is TRBJ2-3; D remains ambiguous. CDR1 is SEHNR and CDR2 is FQNEAQ in the germline V gene (reference sequence). This CDR3 contains 15 residues. Trimming pared 3 bases from V and 2 bases from J, leaving 12 bases between. The CDR3 is CASSLLVSATDTQYF. The CDR3 DNA follows: TGTGCCAGCAGCTTGTTAGTCTCGGCCACAGATACGCAGTATTTT.

In its sample, this clonotype was seen a few times. The chain combines TRBV20-1 with TRBJ1-2; D not certain. Germline V gene lookup returns CDR1 DFQATT and CDR2 SNEGSKA (reference sequence). This CDR3 has 12 amino acids. V was pared by 6 bases and J by 5 bases, with 13 bases between. CDR3 protein: CSAPLGGYGYTF. The CDR3 DNA sequence: TGCAGTGCCCCCCTAGGTGGATATGGCTACACCTTC.

The V and J genes are TRBV29-1 and TRBJ2-6, with D uncertain. Trimming took 1 base from V and 0 from J, leaving 7 bases between them. CDR1 and CDR2 (germline): SQVTM, ANQGSEA. CDR3 length: 15 amino acids. The DNA for the CDR3 is TGCAGCGTTGAAGTACCCAACTCTGGGGCCAACGTCCTGACTTTC. As protein: CSVEVPNSGANVLTF.

This chain joins TRBV3-1 and TRBJ2-2; 9 bases align to TRBD2. The CDR3 runs to 17 residues. J gave up 2 bases and V 1 base, and 5 bases lay outside the gene matches. The germline V gene encodes CDR1 LGHDT and CDR2 YNNKEL (reference sequence). In nucleotides, the CDR3 is TGTGCCAGCAGCCAAGGTAGCGGGGGCCCTAACACCGGGGAGCTGTTTTTT. Translation: CASSQGSGGPNTGELFF.

This clonotype was seen at least ten times. One junction end does not reproduce the germline sequence, and a read error may be involved. This chain uses TRBV5-1 with TRBJ2-2; D unclear. Germline loops: CDR1 SGHRS, CDR2 YFSETQ. This CDR3 region has 11 residues. The CDR3 region is CASSNTGELFF. The DNA of the CDR3 is TGTGCCAGCAGTAACACCGGGGAGCTGTTTTTT. Supplemented by reference TRBV5-1 and TRBJ2-2, the full variable domain reads KAGVTQTPRYLIKTRGQQVTLSCSPISGHRSVSWYQQTPGQGLQFLFEYFSETQRNKGNFPGRFSGRQFSNSRSEMNVSTLELGDSALYLCASSNTGELFFGEGSRLTVL.

The chain couples TRBV12-5 to TRBJ1-1, with TRBD1 matching 8 bases. The V segment lost 4 bases and the J segment 10 bases; nucleotides outside the gene matches: 14. Germline V CDR1 and CDR2: LGHNT, FRNRAP. This CDR3 spans 15 amino acids. For the CDR3, the DNA is TGTGCTAGTGGTTCTGTGTGGACAGGGTCTTCCTCAGCTTTCTTT. Amino acids: CASGSVWTGSSSAFF. Using reference TRBV12-5 and TRBJ1-1 for the parts outside the CDR3, the full variable domain is DARVTQTPRHKVTEMGQEVTMRCQPILGHNTVFWYRQTMMQGLELLAYFRNRAPLDDSGMPKDRFSAEMPDATLATLKIQPSEPRDSAVYFCASGSVWTGSSSAFFGQGTRLTVV.

J is TRBJ1-2 and V is TRBV23-1; perhaps TRBD1 as D (5 bases). TRBV23-1 is placed among ORFs of uncertain function. The CDR3 is 16 amino acids. V was pared by 6 bases and J by 3 bases, with 20 bases between. The CDR3 here is CASRQLTPIRDYGYTF. CDR3 DNA: TGCGCCAGCAGGCAGCTGACTCCTATCAGGGACTATGGCTACACCTTC.

The chain joins TRBV4-3 to TRBJ1-4; D is unresolved. CDR1 and CDR2 from the germline V gene are LGHNA and YSLEER. The CDR3 is 16 amino acids. V dropped 6 bases and J dropped 0 bases, with 14 bases sitting between them. In nucleotides, the CDR3 is TGCGCCAGCAGGATAGAGGTAGCGGCAACTAATGAAAAACTGTTTTTT. It yields the protein CASRIEVAATNEKLFF.

The chain links TRBV11-3 to TRBJ2-2, with 9 nucleotides matching TRBD2. Trimming at V came to 5 bases and at J to 6 bases, leaving 4 bases not matched to a gene. The CDR3 has 14 residues. Germline CDR1 and CDR2: SGHNT and YENEEA. The CDR3 loop is CASSDRTSAGELFF. The CDR3 DNA sequence: TGTGCCAGCAGCGACCGGACTAGCGCCGGGGAGCTGTTTTTT.

The chain links TRBV27 to TRBJ2-7, with 7 bases that match TRBD2. The CDR3 contains 14 residues. CDR1 and CDR2 from the germline V gene are MNHEY and SMNVEV (reference sequence). J gave up 4 bases and V 2 bases, and 5 bases lay outside the gene matches. The CDR3 here is CASSLRDYPYEQYF. CDR3 DNA: TGTGCCAGCAGTTTAAGGGACTACCCGTACGAGCAGTACTTC.

This clonotype was counted only a few times. The rearrangement uses TRBV28 and TRBJ1-5; unclear D gene. Germline V gene sequence: CDR1 MDHEN, CDR2 SYDVKM. Trimming pared 7 bases from V and 0 bases from J, leaving 16 bases between. This CDR3 contains 16 residues. This CDR3 reads CASTKQRAYSNQPQHF. The DNA for the CDR3 is TGTGCCAGCACTAAACAGAGAGCCTATAGCAATCAGCCCCAGCATTTT.

The V gene is TRBV12-3 or TRBV12-4, the J gene TRBJ1-5, with D uncertain. This CDR3 is 14 amino acids long. Trimming removed 6 bases from V and 4 bases from J, with 13 bases in between. CDR3 bases: TGTGCCAGCAGCCTGGACGGGGAAAATCAGCCCCAGCATTTT. It encodes CASSLDGENQPQHF.

The gene calls are TRBV15 and TRBJ1-1, with D tentatively TRBD1 (6 bases). The CDR3 is 16 amino acids. In germline, CDR1 is LNHNV, CDR2 YYDKDF (reference sequence). Deletions cut 5 bases from V and 0 bases from J, with 16 bases between. Here the CDR3 DNA reads TGTGCCACCAGCCGGAAATTGGGACATCTGAACACTGAAGCTTTCTTT. It specifies CATSRKLGHLNTEAFF.

V usage is TRBV7-2 and J usage is TRBJ1-2; TRBD1 might be the D (6 bases). The germline CDR1 and CDR2 sequences are SGHTA and FQGNSA. Trimming left V 5 bases short and J 5 bases short, with 15 bases between. This CDR3 contains 14 residues. DNA for the CDR3: TGTGCCAGCAGCCAAACAGGGTTCTGGTATGGCTACACCTTC. The encoded protein is CASSQTGFWYGYTF.

This chain connects TRBV20-1 to TRBJ2-5; D unresolved. The CDR3 has 15 residues. Trimming took off 5 bases at V and 5 bases at J, with 21 bases between the two ends. Germline loops: CDR1 DFQATT, CDR2 SNEGSKA (reference sequence). In DNA form, the CDR3 reads TGCAGTGCTCTCTCGGTTGGGGTCCGAACGGAGACCCAGTACTTC. Its protein product is CSALSVGVRTETQYF.

The chain has TRBV5-1 and TRBJ2-7; D possibly matches TRBD1 or TRBD2 (5 bases each). The germline V gene has CDR1 SGHRS and CDR2 YFSETQ. V lost 0 bases and J lost 2, with 15 bases in between. The CDR3 is 16 amino acids. In DNA, the CDR3 is TGCGCCAGCAGCTTGGTTGGGGGAATTCCGGCCTACGAGCAGTACTTC. It encodes CASSLVGGIPAYEQYF.

V usage is TRBV3-1 and J usage is TRBJ1-6; D is perhaps TRBD1 (6 bases). The CDR3 loop spans 15 amino acids. Trimming stripped 3 bases from V and 3 bases from J, with 9 bases between. Germline assignment: CDR1 LGHDT and CDR2 YNNKEL (reference sequence). CDR3 protein: CASSHGQLYNSPLHF. The CDR3 coding sequence is TGTGCCAGCAGCCACGGACAGCTCTATAATTCACCCCTCCACTTT.

V is TRBV7-2 and J is TRBJ1-1; D gene unclear. V lost 1 base and J 10 bases, leaving 13 bases between the germline ends. CDR1 SGHTA and CDR2 FQGNSA come from the germline V gene. CDR3 length: 13 amino acids. This CDR3 is CASSLDKRVGAFF. CDR3 in DNA: TGTGCCAGCAGCTTAGATAAGAGGGTAGGAGCTTTCTTT.

CDR3 nucleotide sequence: TGTGCCAGCAATCGGAGAGCTAGCACAGATACGCAGTATTTT. Its protein product is CASNRRASTDTQYF. The chain has TRBV12-3 or TRBV12-4 and TRBJ2-3; D not resolved. CDR3 length: 14 amino acids. Deletions cut 7 bases from V and 0 bases from J, with 11 bases between.

The rearrangement joins TRBV6-1 to TRBJ2-5; 7 nucleotides agree with TRBD2. Per germline, CDR1 MNHNS and CDR2 SASEGT. V shed 4 bases, J shed 4 bases, and the junction held 3 bases outside the gene matches. The CDR3 is 13 residues long. For the CDR3, the DNA is TGTGCCAGCAGTGCACAGCGGGGAGAGACCCAGTACTTC. This gives the protein CASSAQRGETQYF.

The chain is built from TRBV20-1 and TRBJ2-5; 12 bases line up with TRBD2. The CDR3 is made up of 14 amino acids. V shed 5 bases, J shed 5 bases, and the junction held 6 bases outside the gene matches. Germline lookup yields CDR1 DFQATT and CDR2 SNEGSKA (reference sequence). CDR3 nucleotides: TGCAGTGCTCCCAGGACTAGCGGGATCGAGACCCAGTACTTC. This sequence encodes CSAPRTSGIETQYF.

This clonotype was recorded at least ten times. CDR3 DNA: TGTGCCAGCACCCCGTGGAATGGAAACACCATATATTTT. The encoded protein is CASTPWNGNTIYF. V is TRBV7-9 and J is TRBJ1-3, with D unclear. Germline V CDR1 and CDR2: SEHNR, FQNEAQ (reference sequence). The CDR3 is 13 amino acids. V was pared by 7 bases and J by 3 bases, with 10 bases between.

The genes are TRBV7-6 and TRBJ2-3; D is tentatively TRBD1 or TRBD2 (5 bases each). Trimming cost V 5 bases and J 5 bases, with 11 bases left between them. Germline-derived CDR1 and CDR2 are SGHVS and FNYEAQ. The CDR3 is made up of 13 amino acids. CDR3: CASSRDAGDTQYF. CDR3 nucleotides: TGTGCCAGCAGCCGGGACGCCGGAGATACGCAGTATTTT.

This clonotype has only a few counts. The rearrangement uses TRBV7-2 and TRBJ1-2; 8 nucleotides align to TRBD1. From germline, CDR1 is SGHTA and CDR2 FQGNSA. The length of the CDR3 is 15 residues. The trim removed 5 bases at V and 6 bases at J, leaving 11 bases unmatched. CDR3 sequence: CASSPGPRQGNGYTF. The DNA for the CDR3 is TGTGCCAGCAGCCCGGGCCCGAGACAGGGGAATGGCTACACCTTC.